The 27 T cell receptor beta chains below all came from one sample that was sequenced in a study of T cell responses to AZD1222 COVID-19 vaccine. Clones were read by immunoSEQ multiplex PCR, and TCRdb kept only the in-frame ones, dropping some. The table shows 42,000 or so clones, with 88% occurring only once. The sequencing here drew on peripheral blood, taken 28 days after the second dose of the MenACWY control vaccine. All receptors derive from an adult who received the MenACWY meningococcal vaccine as a control.

The CDR3 reads CASSPTITTSNNEQFF. DNA of the CDR3: TGTGCCAGCAGCCCCACTATCACGACTAGCAACAATGAGCAGTTCTTC. V usage is TRBV9 and J usage is TRBJ2-1, with 7 nucleotides matching TRBD2. Germline-derived CDR1 and CDR2 are SGDLS and YYNGEE. Trimming cost V 4 bases and J 5 bases; bases outside gene matches: 12. CDR3 size: 16 residues.

The gene calls are TRBV5-1 and TRBJ2-2, with 11 positions matching TRBD2. The V segment lost 0 bases and the J segment 13 bases; nucleotides outside the gene matches: 5. The CDR3 sequence is 14 residues long. Germline V gene lookup returns CDR1 SGHRS and CDR2 YFSETQ. This CDR3 reads CASSLVSGRVPLFF. The CDR3 DNA is TGCGCCAGCAGCTTGGTTAGCGGGAGGGTCCCGCTGTTTTTT.

This clone is a singleton in its sample. The chain has TRBV3-1 (or the pseudogene TRBV3-2) and TRBJ2-1; 13 nucleotides line up with TRBD2. The V gene's germline CDR1 is LGHDT and CDR2 YNNKEL (reference sequence). V lost 1 base to trimming and J lost 5 bases; unmatched junction nucleotides: 5. CDR3 length: 17 amino acids. This CDR3 reads CASSQGLGLAGDNEQFF. The CDR3 region has the DNA TGTGCCAGCAGCCAAGGCCTCGGACTAGCGGGAGACAATGAGCAGTTCTTC.

This clone was counted between two and nine times. The chain links TRBV4-1 to TRBJ2-7; a possible D gene is TRBD2 (5 bases). In germline, CDR1 is MGHRA, CDR2 YSYEKL. The CDR3 has 13 residues. Trimming pared 3 bases from V and 6 bases from J, leaving 12 bases between. CDR3 sequence reads: CASSQVLGAEQYF. The DNA for the CDR3 is TGCGCCAGCAGCCAGGTACTAGGAGCCGAGCAGTACTTC.

The chain links TRBV30 to TRBJ1-1; 8 bases are shared with TRBD1. This CDR3 spans 12 amino acids. Germline V gene lookup returns CDR1 GTSNPN and CDR2 SVGIG (reference sequence). V dropped 3 bases and J dropped 6; count of bases not matched to a gene: 3. In DNA, the CDR3 is TGTGCCTGGAGGCAGGGGGCCCCTGAAGCTTTCTTT. This codes for CAWRQGAPEAFF. Drawing the rest from reference TRBV30 and TRBJ1-1, the complete variable domain is SQTIHQWPATLVQPVGSPLSLECTVEGTSNPNLYWYRQAAGRGLQLLFYSVGIGQISSEVPQNLSASRPQDRQFILSSKKLLLSDSGFYLCAWRQGAPEAFFGQGTRLTVV.

The rearrangement joins TRBV5-1 to TRBJ2-7; no clear D gene. The CDR3 has 13 amino acids. Trimming removed 0 bases from V and 3 bases from J, with 7 bases in between. The germline gives CDR1 SGHRS, CDR2 YFSETQ. CDR3: CASSLVVGYEQYF. In nucleotides, the CDR3 is TGCGCCAGCAGCTTGGTGGTTGGCTACGAGCAGTACTTC.

The V gene is TRBV28, the J gene TRBJ2-7, with 8 bases lining up with TRBD1. This CDR3 comprises 13 residues. Germline trimming cut 10 bases from V and 7 bases from J; bases unmatched to any gene: 12. Germline V CDR1 and CDR2: MDHEN, SYDVKM. CDR3 coding DNA: TGTGCCATTACGCGCAGGGGGCTTAGGGAGCAGTACTTC. Translating it yields CAITRRGLREQYF.

This chain joins TRBV4-1 and TRBJ1-1, with D tentatively TRBD1 (6 bases). The ends were cut back, 2 bases at V and 0 bases at J, with 19 bases in the middle. Germline values: CDR1 MGHRA, CDR2 YSYEKL. CDR3 length: 18 amino acids. Here the CDR3 DNA reads TGCGCCAGCAGCCAATTTGGGGGCGGATTAAATATGAACACTGAAGCTTTCTTT. Translated: CASSQFGGGLNMNTEAFF.

The chain combines TRBV2 with TRBJ2-7, with TRBD2 matching 11 bases. J was trimmed by 3 bases and V by 3 bases; bases with no gene match: 10. The CDR3 loop spans 17 amino acids. CDR1 is SNHLY and CDR2 is FYNNEI in the germline V gene. CDR3 coding DNA: TGTGCCAGCAGTGACAATTTGGGACTAGCGGAACTCTACGAGCAGTACTTC. The encoded protein is CASSDNLGLAELYEQYF.

This clone came up once. V and J are TRBV6-5 and TRBJ2-1; D is unresolved. V lost 6 bases to trimming and J lost 3 bases, with 12 bases between them. CDR1 and CDR2 (germline): MNHEY, SVGAGI. This CDR3 is 14 amino acids long. DNA of the CDR3: TGTGCCAGCAGGTATGGACCCATCTACAATGAGCAGTTCTTC. It specifies CASRYGPIYNEQFF.

The V gene is TRBV6-1, the J gene TRBJ2-7, with 9 bases identical to TRBD1. This CDR3 has 16 amino acids. The V gene end was trimmed by 2 bases and the J gene end by 2 bases; junction bases not matched to a gene: 7. The germline gives CDR1 MNHNS, CDR2 SASEGT. CDR3 in DNA: TGTGCCAGCAGTGAACCGGGACAGGGAAGGCCCTACGAGCAGTACTTC. It encodes CASSEPGQGRPYEQYF.

This clone was counted a single time. The V call is TRBV4-1, the J call TRBJ1-5, with D possibly TRBD1 on 6 matching bases. Germline V gives CDR1 MGHRA, CDR2 YSYEKL. The V and J ends lost 0 bases and 4 bases respectively, with 13 bases between them. The CDR3 has 16 residues. The CDR3 sequence: CASSQEYRVKNQPQHF. The CDR3 nucleotides are TGCGCCAGCAGCCAAGAATACAGGGTTAAAAATCAGCCCCAGCATTTT.

This clone came up a few times. This chain uses TRBV21-1 with TRBJ2-7; the D call TRBD2 from the table was never checked on the DNA. TRBV21-1 is deemed a pseudogene. The CDR3 is 15 residues long. The CDR3 sequence: CASSNAPSSSHEQYF. The CDR3 DNA is TGTGCCAGCAGCAATGCCCCATCGAGCTCACACGAGCAGTACTTC.

V is TRBV7-3 and J is TRBJ2-1; tentative D call: TRBD2 (8 bases). This CDR3 has 23 amino acids. V gave up 1 base and J gave up 0 bases, with 31 bases separating them. Germline CDR1 reads SGHTA; CDR2 reads FQGTGA. As DNA, the CDR3 is TGTGCCAGCAGCTTAAAAAACAGAGGGACTAGGGGGCAGCGGGGCAGCTCCTACAATGAGCAGTTCTTC. This translates into CASSLKNRGTRGQRGSSYNEQFF. Full variable domain (rest looked up from reference TRBV7-3 and TRBJ2-1): GAGVSQTPSNKVTEKGKYVELRCDPISGHTALYWYRQSLGQGPEFLIYFQGTGAADDSGLPNDRFFAVRPEGSVSTLKIQRTERGDSAVYLCASSLKNRGTRGQRGSSYNEQFFGPGTRLTVL.

This clone was recorded a few times. The CDR3 nucleotides read TGTGCCTGGAGTGTACCCCAGAAAAATCAGCCCCAGCATTTT. It encodes CAWSVPQKNQPQHF. The V gene is TRBV30, the J gene TRBJ1-5; D remains ambiguous. The CDR3 totals 14 residues. The V gene lost 0 bases and the J gene lost 4 bases, with 10 bases spanning the gap. Germline CDR1 GTSNPN, CDR2 SVGIG (reference sequence).

Concerning this clone: A junction end diverges from the germline sequence, so it may reflect a read error. This rearrangement joins TRBV28 to TRBJ1-2; perhaps TRBD1 as D (6 bases). This CDR3 is built from 13 residues. Germline-derived CDR1 and CDR2 are MDHEN and SYDVKM. For the CDR3, the DNA is TGTGCCAGCAGCTCGGGGGGCCACTACGGCTACACCTTC. Translated: CASSSGGHYGYTF.

This chain links TRBV3-1 (or the pseudogene TRBV3-2) with TRBJ1-6, with D hard to call. Trimming cost V 2 bases and J 5 bases, with 10 bases left between them. The CDR3 is made up of 15 amino acids. CDR1 is LGHDT, CDR2 YNNKEL, per germline (reference sequence). CDR3 amino acids: CASSQQPGNNSPLHF. DNA for the CDR3: TGTGCCAGCAGCCAACAGCCTGGAAATAATTCACCCCTCCACTTT.

V gene TRBV27 combines with J gene TRBJ2-1; 16 bases agree with TRBD2. Looked up from germline, CDR1 is MNHEY and CDR2 is SMNVEV (reference sequence). The V gene end was trimmed by 6 bases and the J gene end by 8 bases; junction bases not matched to a gene: 19. There are 20 residues in the CDR3. The CDR3 is CASSLPGLAGGPRNLDEQFF. The CDR3 DNA reads TGTGCCAGCAGCCTCCCGGGACTAGCGGGAGGGCCTCGAAATTTAGATGAGCAGTTCTTC.

The chain recombines TRBV30 with TRBJ1-3; D gene ambiguous. Trimming shortened V by 7 bases and J by 2 bases, and 6 bases separated the two germline ends. Germline V gene sequence: CDR1 GTSNPN, CDR2 SVGIG (reference sequence). CDR3 size: 11 residues. The CDR3 region has the DNA TGTGCCTTCCCCACTGGAAACACCATATATTTT. Its translation: CAFPTGNTIYF.

With regard to this clone: The identical CDR3 is also encoded by other nucleotide sequences in the sample. This chain uses TRBV5-1 with TRBJ1-2; D perhaps matches TRBD1 (5 bases). The germline V gene encodes CDR1 SGHRS and CDR2 YFSETQ. The V end was cut by 4 bases, the J end by 8 bases, with 15 bases between. The CDR3 is 13 amino acids. CDR3 DNA sequence: TGCGCCAGCAGCCTCGATCTCGGGGGAGGCTACACCTTC. This sequence encodes CASSLDLGGGYTF.

This clone was seen only a few times. The chain is built from TRBV5-1 and TRBJ2-6; TRBD1 matches 10 bases. The CDR3 is 20 residues long. The V gene end was trimmed by 4 bases and the J gene end by 4 bases; junction bases not matched to a gene: 17. CDR1 SGHRS and CDR2 YFSETQ come from the germline V gene. The CDR3 here is CASSARRIRDRGDGANVLTF. The CDR3 nucleotides read TGCGCCAGCAGCGCCCGCCGAATCCGGGACAGGGGAGACGGGGCCAACGTCCTGACTTTC.

The genes are TRBV28 and TRBJ2-1; 8 bases are a match to TRBD2. The germline CDR1 and CDR2 sequences are MDHEN and SYDVKM. The trim removed 8 bases at V and 4 bases at J, leaving 10 bases unmatched. The CDR3 has 15 amino acids. The CDR3 sequence: CASSPAGAIYNEQFF. CDR3 in DNA: TGTGCCAGCTCCCCAGCGGGAGCGATTTACAATGAGCAGTTCTTC.

The chain combines TRBV11-2 with TRBJ2-2, with TRBD2 matching 9 bases. Germline lookup yields CDR1 SGHAT and CDR2 FQNNGV. V lost 1 base and J lost 3; bases outside the gene matches: 0. The CDR3 spans 15 residues. The CDR3 nucleotides are TGTGCCAGCAGCTTAGGACTAGCGGACACCGGGGAGCTGTTTTTT. Its protein product is CASSLGLADTGELFF.

The chain combines TRBV10-1 with TRBJ2-1; 10 bases align to TRBD2. The ends lost 5 bases at V and 5 bases at J; junction bases unmatched: 3. Germline CDR1 is WNHNN and CDR2 is SYGVQD (reference sequence). The CDR3 loop spans 14 amino acids. The chain's CDR3 is CASSWTSGNNEQFF. In DNA form, the CDR3 reads TGCGCCAGCAGTTGGACTAGCGGAAACAATGAGCAGTTCTTC.

The chain carries TRBV30 and TRBJ1-4; maybe TRBD1 (5 bases). V was cut by 1 base and J by 6 bases, with 15 bases left in between. Per germline, CDR1 GTSNPN and CDR2 SVGIG (reference sequence). The CDR3 totals 15 residues. The CDR3 nucleotides read TGTGCCTGGAGTGATGTGACAGTTCTTTATGAAAAACTGTTTTTT. Translated: CAWSDVTVLYEKLFF.

V and J are TRBV7-2 and TRBJ1-6, with D possibly matching TRBD1 (5 bases). With 10 bases removed from V and 6 bases from J, the gap between germline ends came to 13 bases. This CDR3 is 13 amino acids long. Germline CDR1 is SGHTA and CDR2 is FQGNSA. CDR3 sequence reads: CAILGPINSPLHF. As DNA, the CDR3 is TGTGCCATCCTGGGACCGATTAATTCACCCCTCCACTTT.

This clone turned up a few times. The chain combines TRBV5-4 with TRBJ2-2; 7 bases are shared with TRBD2. Germline-derived CDR1 and CDR2 are SGHNT and YYREEE (reference sequence). This CDR3 has 15 amino acids. With 4 bases clipped from V and 3 bases from J, the junction kept 6 bases outside the gene matches. The CDR3 is CASSGGGSYTGELFF. The CDR3, as DNA: TGTGCCAGCAGCGGAGGCGGGAGCTACACCGGGGAGCTGTTTTTT.